The 3 T cell receptor beta chains below were found in one sample sequenced in a study of T cell changes during pregnancy in multiple sclerosis. Some clones are missing from TCRdb's copy, which holds only in-frame ones; the method was immunoSEQ multiplex PCR. This sample yields 66,000 or so clones, of which 70% to 90% are seen a single time; 0.89% belongs to the top ten. Sample: peripheral blood, taken in the first trimester of pregnancy. The receptor set was obtained from a female donor in good health, enrolled as a control in a pregnancy study.

The chain employs TRBV4-1 and TRBJ2-3; no firm D call. The length of the CDR3 is 16 residues. CDR1 and CDR2 (germline): MGHRA, YSYEKL. With 5 bases removed from V and 0 bases from J, the gap between germline ends came to 15 bases. The CDR3 region has the DNA TGCGCCAGCAGCGAAACTTTGGGCCCCAGCACAGATACGCAGTATTTT. It specifies CASSETLGPSTDTQYF.

The gene calls are TRBV7-3 and TRBJ1-1; no definite D call. This CDR3 region has 13 residues. V was cut by 4 bases and J by 0 bases, with 6 bases left in between. Looked up from germline, CDR1 is SGHTA and CDR2 is FQGTGA. CDR3 coding DNA: TGTGCCAGCAGCTCCTTTTTGAACACTGAAGCTTTCTTT. Amino acid sequence: CASSSFLNTEAFF.

This chain joins TRBV19 and TRBJ2-1; the match to TRBD1 covers 8 bases. Losses at the gene ends were 6 bases for V and 7 bases for J; bases not matched to a gene: 2. This CDR3 has 12 amino acids. Germline V CDR1 and CDR2: LNHDA, SQIVND (reference sequence). DNA of the CDR3: TGTGCCAGTAGCCGGGACAGGAATGAGCAGTTCTTC. This encodes CASSRDRNEQFF.